The clone carrying this T cell receptor beta chain was seen just once. Its antigen remains unknown. TCRdb's table, derived via immunoSEQ multiplex PCR, lists solely in-frame clones and lacks some. The sample lists 75,000 to 80,000 clones, around 80% occurring once. The junction had 10 bases not matched to a gene; V was cut back by 3 bases and J by 6 bases. Per the germline V gene, CDR1 is ENHRY and CDR2 is SYGVKD. CDR3 length: 16 amino acids. This sample was included in a study of OX40 agonist ivuxolimab in advanced cancers. Study findings and constraints: At 0.1 to 3.0 mg/kg and by week 6, CD4+ and CD8+ T cells in the blood had expanded clonally.

Samples of blood were obtained at baseline, on cycle 4 day 1, and on cycle 7 day 1. The rearrangement joins TRBV10-3 to TRBJ2-1, with TRBD2 matching over 8 bases. The receptor comes from an adult with an advanced solid tumor such as melanoma, head and neck, liver or kidney cancer. This sample comprised CD4+ or CD8+ T cells sorted from blood, obtained in a trial of the OX40 agonist ivuxolimab. The CDR3 region has the DNA TGTGCCATCAGTGAAGTGGTAGCGGGATCAGGCAATGAGCAGTTCTTC. It encodes CAISEVVAGSGNEQFF.